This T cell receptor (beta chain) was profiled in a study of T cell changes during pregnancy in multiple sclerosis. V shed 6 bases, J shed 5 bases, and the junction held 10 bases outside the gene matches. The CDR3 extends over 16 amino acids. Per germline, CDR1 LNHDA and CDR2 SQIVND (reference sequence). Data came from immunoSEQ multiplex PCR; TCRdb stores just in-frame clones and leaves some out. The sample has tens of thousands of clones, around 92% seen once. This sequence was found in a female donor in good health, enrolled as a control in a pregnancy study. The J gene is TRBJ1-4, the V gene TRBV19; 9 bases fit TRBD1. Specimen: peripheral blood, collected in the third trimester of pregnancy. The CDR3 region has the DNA TGTGCCAGTAGGGACAGGGGAAGGGGCAGAAATGAAAAACTGTTTTTT. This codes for CASRDRGRGRNEKLFF.